These 2 T cell receptor beta chains came from one sample sequenced in a study of T cell clones after liver transplantation. The table came from immunoSEQ multiplex PCR; TCRdb's copy has only in-frame clones and leaves some out. Of 50,000 to 60,000 clones listed, approximately 70% are singletons. The sequencing here drew on CD4+ T cells from blood, taken at the approximately 16-month timepoint. These receptors originate from a human patient who received a liver transplant. A share of the T cells may be of graft donor origin.

V and J are TRBV28 and TRBJ1-2, with D unresolved. This CDR3 is 14 amino acids long. From germline, CDR1 is MDHEN and CDR2 SYDVKM. Trimming removed 2 bases from V and 4 bases from J, with 11 bases in between. As DNA, the CDR3 is TGTGCCAGCAGTTTACAGACTCGGAGCTATGGCTACACCTTC. Protein product: CASSLQTRSYGYTF.

The chain links TRBV2 to TRBJ1-2, with D perhaps TRBD1 (5 bases). CDR1 is SNHLY and CDR2 is FYNNEI in the germline V gene. Trimming removed 6 bases at V and 3 bases at J, with 17 bases between. The CDR3 runs to 15 residues. This CDR3 reads CASSLGAGQDYGYTF. As DNA, the CDR3 is TGTGCCAGCAGCCTAGGGGCAGGGCAAGACTATGGCTACACCTTC.